These 12 T cell receptor beta chains were sequenced from one sample in a study of vaccination effects on CD4 cells after COVID-19. Only in-frame clones appear in the TCRdb table, and some are missing; sequencing was by immunoSEQ multiplex PCR. The table shows approximately 15,000 clones, with about 74% occurring only once. Which antigens these TCRs recognize remains unknown. Antigen-specific CD4+ T cells expanded by the ViraFEST assay with viral peptide pools were then sequenced. The authors isolated CD4+ T cells after 10 days of culture. SARS-CoV-2 infection was confirmed by PCR in the person between March and December 2020. Each participant was given two doses of one vaccine (BNT162b2 or mRNA-1273). The source material was CD4+ T cells from PBMCs cultured with HCoV-NL63 spike peptides, sampled after COVID-19 vaccination. The receptors were gathered from a human donor who had a prior SARS-CoV-2 infection.

The V gene is TRBV3-1 (or the pseudogene TRBV3-2), the J gene TRBJ1-1; no clear D gene. Looked up from germline, CDR1 is LGHDT and CDR2 is YNNKEL (reference sequence). Trimming left V 2 bases short and J 5 bases short, with 12 bases between. The CDR3 length is 14 residues. The CDR3 coding sequence is TGTGCCAGCAGCCAATCAAGGGATTGGACTGAAGCTTTCTTT. The encoded protein is CASSQSRDWTEAFF.

The chain couples TRBV7-2 to TRBJ2-5, with unresolved D. The CDR3 has 17 amino acids. CDR1 is SGHTA, CDR2 FQGNSA, per germline. Between the trimmed V and J ends, which lost 4 bases and 11 bases, there was a span of 29 bases. The CDR3 reads CASSSPGLISVPLPQYF. In DNA form, the CDR3 reads TGTGCCAGCAGCTCCCCCGGCCTAATCTCGGTTCCCCTTCCACAGTACTTC.

The V and J genes are TRBV4-1 and TRBJ2-1; D is undetermined. Trimming pared 8 bases from V and 2 bases from J, leaving 19 bases between. The CDR3 length is 16 residues. Germline CDR1 reads MGHRA; CDR2 reads YSYEKL. CDR3 region: CASVQSYPPPYNEQFF. CDR3 in DNA: TGCGCCAGCGTCCAGTCATACCCGCCCCCCTACAATGAGCAGTTCTTC.

The J gene is TRBJ2-3, the V gene TRBV2; D call uncertain. The CDR3 runs 16 residues. Trimming shortened V by 1 base and J by 0 bases, and 11 bases separated the two germline ends. Germline V lookup: CDR1 SNHLY, CDR2 FYNNEI. CDR3 sequence: CASSEDWGRSTDTQYF. In nucleotides, the CDR3 is TGTGCCAGCAGTGAAGACTGGGGTAGGAGCACAGATACGCAGTATTTT. Using reference TRBV2 and TRBJ2-3 for the parts outside the CDR3, the full variable domain is EPEVTQTPSHQVTQMGQEVILRCVPISNHLYFYWYRQILGQKVEFLVSFYNNEISEKSEIFDDQFSVERPDGSNFTLKIRSTKLEDSAMYFCASSEDWGRSTDTQYFGPGTRLTVL.

The J gene is TRBJ2-5, the V gene TRBV24-1; 11 nucleotides align to TRBD1. V gave up 6 bases and J gave up 3 bases; unmatched junction bases: 8. Germline-derived CDR1 and CDR2 are KGHDR and SFDVKD. The CDR3 is made up of 16 amino acids. In nucleotides, the CDR3 is TGTGCCACCAGTCGGGACAGGGGGACGCACGAAGAGACCCAGTACTTC. Protein sequence: CATSRDRGTHEETQYF.

The genes are TRBV7-9 and TRBJ1-2, with TRBD1 identical over 8 bases. CDR3 length equals 16 residues. Germline V CDR1 and CDR2: SEHNR, FQNEAQ (reference sequence). Trimming took 6 bases from V and 2 from J; bases not matched to a gene: 11. CDR3 residues: CASRRTGKASNYGYTF. CDR3 coding DNA: TGTGCCAGCAGGCGGACAGGGAAGGCGTCGAACTATGGCTACACCTTC.

This clone came up a few times. The V call is TRBV9, the J call TRBJ2-7; either TRBD1 or TRBD2 may fit D (5 bases each). Germline V gene data show CDR1 as SGDLS and CDR2 as YYNGEE. Trimming shortened V by 0 bases and J by 3 bases, and 13 bases separated the two germline ends. The CDR3 contains 15 residues. CDR3 loop: CASSVGPGRVYEQYF. The CDR3 DNA reads TGTGCCAGCAGCGTAGGCCCGGGGCGAGTCTACGAGCAGTACTTC.

This chain links TRBV9 with TRBJ1-4; maybe TRBD1 (5 bases). Trimming cost V 8 bases and J 14 bases, with 16 bases left between them. The V gene's germline CDR1 is SGDLS and CDR2 YYNGEE. The CDR3 loop spans 11 amino acids. CDR3 coding DNA: TGTGCCAGGGGGCCCTCCGGAGTTCTGTTTTTT. Its protein product is CARGPSGVLFF.

This chain uses TRBV18 with TRBJ2-2; 9 nucleotides match TRBD1. CDR1 is KGHSH and CDR2 is LQKENI in the germline V gene. V lost 5 bases, J lost 4 bases, and 5 bases stayed unmatched. CDR3 size: 15 residues. The CDR3 nucleotides are TGTGCCAGCTCATTGGACAGGGGAACCACCGGGGAGCTGTTTTTT. Amino acids: CASSLDRGTTGELFF.

The chain is built from TRBV12-3 or TRBV12-4 and TRBJ1-1; no definite D call. This CDR3 is 12 amino acids long. Trimming shortened V by 5 bases and J by 3 bases, and 7 bases separated the two germline ends. CDR3 in DNA: TGTGCCAGCAGTCCAATCTACACTGAAGCTTTCTTT. This codes for CASSPIYTEAFF.

The rearrangement joins TRBV9 to TRBJ2-3; D uncertain. The germline V gene encodes CDR1 SGDLS and CDR2 YYNGEE. V was pared by 4 bases and J by 0 bases, with 12 bases between. This CDR3 has 15 residues. CDR3 DNA: TGTGCCAGCAGCCCAACCCCCGCGAGCACAGATACGCAGTATTTT. This gives the protein CASSPTPASTDTQYF.

This clone was counted only a few times. This rearrangement joins TRBV5-4 to TRBJ2-7; TRBD1 agrees at 9 bases. Trimming cost V 4 bases and J 2 bases; bases outside gene matches: 10. Germline CDR1 and CDR2: SGHNT and YYREEE (reference sequence). There are 16 residues in the CDR3. The CDR3 protein is CASSRGPGQGTYEQYF. The CDR3 coding sequence is TGTGCCAGCAGCCGAGGGCCGGGACAGGGAACCTACGAGCAGTACTTC.